One and the same sample provided the 22 T cell receptor beta chains below, sequenced in a study of T-cell memory formation after mild COVID-19. A single record per CDR3 protein comes from TCRdb applying MiXCR to the 5' RACE reads. The sample shows under 400,000 distinct CDR3 sequences, over 25% of them seen only once. Sequencing used PBMCs or a T cell subset sorted from them (not recorded which). The receptors stem from an adult woman who had mild COVID-19 (a few samples of this study predate the infection). Cell type and time point are not known.

The genes are TRBV24-1 and TRBJ1-1; no clear D gene. V dropped 7 bases and J dropped 2 bases, with 7 bases sitting between them. Germline lookup yields CDR1 KGHDR and CDR2 SFDVKD. The CDR3 contains 12 residues. The CDR3 spells CATRDLNTEAFF. DNA for the CDR3: TGTGCCACCAGGGACCTTAACACTGAAGCTTTCTTT.

This clonotype was recorded a few times. V usage is TRBV5-4 and J usage is TRBJ2-2, with a tentative D call TRBD2 (6 bases). The V and J ends lost 4 bases and 8 bases respectively, with 12 bases between them. The CDR3 spans 13 residues. CDR1 SGHNT and CDR2 YYREEE come from the germline V gene (reference sequence). CDR3 nucleotide sequence: TGTGCCAGCAGCCCCCCGGGGGTAGGGGAGCTGTTTTTT. Translating it yields CASSPPGVGELFF. The full variable domain, rest sourced from reference TRBV5-4 and TRBJ2-2, is ETGVTQSPTHLIKTRGQQVTLRCSSQSGHNTVSWYQQALGQGPQFIFQYYREEENGRGNFPPRFSGLQFPNYSSELNVNALELDDSALYLCASSPPGVGELFFGEGSRLTVL.

The genes are TRBV7-6 and TRBJ2-5; D is perhaps TRBD1 (5 bases). Germline assignment: CDR1 SGHVS and CDR2 FNYEAQ. The V and J ends lost 1 base and 3 bases respectively, with 9 bases between them. The CDR3 is made up of 14 amino acids. This CDR3 is CASSLEAGKETQYF. The CDR3 DNA reads TGTGCCAGCAGCTTAGAGGCAGGGAAAGAGACCCAGTACTTC. Variable domain in full (rest from reference TRBV7-6 and TRBJ2-5): GAGVSQSPRYKVTKRGQDVALRCDPISGHVSLYWYRQALGQGPEFLTYFNYEAQQDKSGLPNDRFSAERPEGSISTLTIQRTEQRDSAMYRCASSLEAGKETQYFGPGTRLLVL.

This clonotype was counted between two and nine times. The rearrangement uses TRBV9 and TRBJ2-7; 7 bases are shared with TRBD2. The germline V gene has CDR1 SGDLS and CDR2 YYNGEE. The junction had 7 bases not matched to a gene; V was cut back by 0 bases and J by 4 bases. This CDR3 is built from 15 residues. The chain's CDR3 is CASSVEAGVSYEQYF. The CDR3 region has the DNA TGTGCCAGCAGCGTAGAGGCGGGAGTAAGTTACGAGCAGTACTTC.

This clonotype was detected only a few times. This chain uses TRBV2 with TRBJ2-3; 9 bases agree with TRBD1. Germline loops: CDR1 SNHLY, CDR2 FYNNEI. This CDR3 has 14 residues. V was clipped by 6 bases and J by 2 bases; unmatched bases: 3. This chain's CDR3 is CASRDRGNTDTQYF. DNA for the CDR3: TGTGCCAGCAGGGACAGGGGAAACACAGATACGCAGTATTTT.

This chain links TRBV29-1 with TRBJ2-2; no clear D gene. CDR3 length equals 13 residues. Looked up from germline, CDR1 is SQVTM and CDR2 is ANQGSEA. The V and J ends lost 4 bases and 2 bases respectively, with 8 bases between them. CDR3 sequence: CSVAARNTGELFF. The CDR3 DNA is TGCAGCGTTGCGGCCAGAAACACCGGGGAGCTGTTTTTT.

This clonotype was observed a few times. This sequence joins TRBV20-1 and TRBJ1-1; D is perhaps TRBD1 (5 bases). V lost 1 base and J 4 bases, leaving 16 bases between the germline ends. The CDR3 sequence is 15 residues long. Germline V gene lookup returns CDR1 DFQATT and CDR2 SNEGSKA (reference sequence). CDR3 loop: CSARGGTPGLTEAFF. For the CDR3, the DNA is TGCAGTGCTAGAGGAGGAACTCCAGGGCTCACTGAAGCTTTCTTT.

This clonotype appeared a few times. This chain uses TRBV6-2 or TRBV6-3 with TRBJ2-3, with TRBD2 as a possible D gene (6 bases). The CDR3 extends over 16 amino acids. The germline V gene encodes CDR1 MNHEY and CDR2 SVGEGT. Trimming removed 6 bases at V and 0 bases at J, with 16 bases between. The CDR3 DNA sequence: TGTGCCAGCAGCACACCTAGACTAGGGAGCACAGATACGCAGTATTTT. This codes for CASSTPRLGSTDTQYF.

The V call is TRBV30, the J call TRBJ2-5, with TRBD1 matching over 10 bases. V was clipped by 7 bases and J by 1 base; unmatched bases: 9. The length of the CDR3 is 15 residues. CDR1 GTSNPN and CDR2 SVGIG come from the germline V gene (reference sequence). The CDR3 bases are TGTGCCTATCTAACCGGGACAGGGGCCCAAGAGACCCAGTACTTC. Protein: CAYLTGTGAQETQYF.

V is TRBV9 and J is TRBJ1-5; D is undetermined. The CDR3 consists of 14 residues. Looked up from germline, CDR1 is SGDLS and CDR2 is YYNGEE. Trimming left V 1 base short and J 4 bases short, with 9 bases between. The CDR3 sequence is CASSVHSQNQPQHF. DNA for the CDR3: TGTGCCAGCAGCGTACATAGCCAGAATCAGCCCCAGCATTTT.

This clonotype was found a few times. The gene calls are TRBV19 and TRBJ2-1, with 7 bases lining up with TRBD1. Unmatched junction bases numbered 0, after V lost 6 bases and J lost 4 bases. Per germline, CDR1 LNHDA and CDR2 SQIVND (reference sequence). This CDR3 is built from 12 residues. CDR3 bases: TGTGCCAGTAGGGACAGGTACAATGAGCAGTTCTTC. Protein sequence: CASRDRYNEQFF.

The rearrangement joins TRBV20-1 to TRBJ2-5, with 12 positions matching TRBD2. Germline V CDR1 and CDR2: DFQATT, SNEGSKA (reference sequence). The CDR3 has 16 residues. J lost 5 bases, V lost 2 bases, and 9 bases had no gene match. CDR3: CSARSMTSGSRETQYF. The CDR3 nucleotides are TGCAGTGCTAGATCTATGACTAGCGGGAGTAGGGAGACCCAGTACTTC.

This clonotype was counted a few times. The gene calls are TRBV4-1 and TRBJ2-1, with 7 bases fitting TRBD2. With 9 bases clipped from V and 5 bases from J, the junction kept 10 bases outside the gene matches. The CDR3 totals 14 residues. Germline CDR1 reads MGHRA; CDR2 reads YSYEKL. As DNA, the CDR3 is TGCGCCAGTCAAGTAGTGGGAGGGAACAATGAGCAGTTCTTC. Translated: CASQVVGGNNEQFF.

The chain is built from TRBV7-3 and TRBJ2-3, with a possible D match to TRBD2 (5 bases). V was pared by 3 bases and J by 3 bases, with 7 bases between. This CDR3 comprises 13 residues. Germline CDR1 is SGHTA and CDR2 is FQGTGA. CDR3 in amino acids: CASSFQRTDTQYF. In DNA form, the CDR3 reads TGTGCCAGCAGCTTTCAGCGGACAGATACGCAGTATTTT.

The chain employs TRBV3-1 and TRBJ2-7; no firm D call. The CDR3 loop spans 12 amino acids. Germline V CDR1 and CDR2: LGHDT, YNNKEL (reference sequence). With 0 bases removed from V and 9 bases from J, the gap between germline ends came to 9 bases. CDR3 in amino acids: CASSQDRLRQYF. DNA for the CDR3: TGTGCCAGCAGCCAAGATCGTCTGAGGCAGTACTTC.

The chain combines TRBV7-8 with TRBJ2-3, with 7 nucleotides matching TRBD2. Germline lookup yields CDR1 SGHVS and CDR2 FQNEAQ. J was trimmed by 2 bases and V by 1 base; bases with no gene match: 6. CDR3 length: 16 residues. CDR3 bases: TGTGCCAGCAGCTTAGGCGGCGGGGGTTACACAGATACGCAGTATTTT. It translates to CASSLGGGGYTDTQYF.

CDR3 sequence (DNA): TGCGCCAGCAGCCCCGGGACTCTAAGCACAGATACGCAGTATTTT. Translated: CASSPGTLSTDTQYF. The chain has TRBV5-1 and TRBJ2-3; TRBD2 is a possible D gene (6 bases). The CDR3 has 15 residues. Between the trimmed V and J ends, which lost 4 bases and 0 bases, there was a span of 12 bases. From germline, CDR1 is SGHRS and CDR2 YFSETQ.

This rearrangement joins TRBV13 to TRBJ1-1; 7 bases fit TRBD1. The CDR3 contains 15 residues. Per germline, CDR1 PRHDT and CDR2 FYEKMQ (reference sequence). J lost 4 bases, V lost 4 bases, and 9 bases had no gene match. Here the CDR3 DNA reads TGTGCCAGCAGCTCCCTCTGGGACAGAGTCACTGAAGCTTTCTTT. Encoded protein: CASSSLWDRVTEAFF.

The V call is TRBV20-1, the J call TRBJ1-1; 9 bases match TRBD1. The CDR3 runs 14 residues. The V gene end was trimmed by 7 bases and the J gene end by 1 base; junction bases not matched to a gene: 7. Germline V gene sequence: CDR1 DFQATT, CDR2 SNEGSKA (reference sequence). CDR3 coding DNA: TGCAGTGGCAAGACAGGGGGGCCGAACACTGAAGCTTTCTTT. It encodes CSGKTGGPNTEAFF.

This clonotype was counted a few times. The chain employs TRBV7-3 and TRBJ2-2, with a possible D match to TRBD1 (5 bases). V gave up 0 bases and J gave up 1 base, with 6 bases separating them. The germline CDR1 and CDR2 sequences are SGHTA and FQGTGA. This CDR3 contains 15 residues. DNA of the CDR3: TGTGCCAGCAGCTTAACCAGGGTGAACACCGGGGAGCTGTTTTTT. Encoded protein: CASSLTRVNTGELFF.

In this sample, this clonotype turned up a few times. The CDR3, as DNA: TGCGCCAGCAGCCAAGCCGCCGGATTGACCTATATGGGCTACACCTTC. It yields the protein CASSQAAGLTYMGYTF. The V call is TRBV4-3, the J call TRBJ1-2; no clear D gene. Between the trimmed V and J ends, which lost 1 base and 8 bases, there was a span of 20 bases. Germline V gives CDR1 LGHNA, CDR2 YSLEER. The CDR3 spans 16 residues.

The chain recombines TRBV20-1 with TRBJ2-7; tentatively, D is TRBD1 (6 bases). Trimming pared 5 bases from V and 0 bases from J, leaving 17 bases between. The CDR3 is 15 amino acids. Germline CDR1 and CDR2: DFQATT and SNEGSKA (reference sequence). The CDR3 loop is CSARKTGKNSYEQYF. CDR3 bases: TGCAGTGCTCGTAAAACAGGGAAGAACTCCTACGAGCAGTACTTC.